What follows are 28 T cell receptor beta chains derived from one specimen sequenced in a study of T-cell memory formation after mild COVID-19. TCRdb redid the calling of the 5' RACE reads with MiXCR, one entry per CDR3 protein. The table records 350,000 to 500,000 distinct CDR3 sequences, about a quarter of them present only once. Sequenced input: PBMCs or a T cell subset sorted from them (not recorded which). Receptors were obtained from an adult woman who had mild COVID-19 (a few samples of this study predate the infection). Cell type and time point are not known.

This clonotype was detected ten times or more. The rearrangement uses TRBV18 and TRBJ2-7; 8 nucleotides match TRBD1. The V and J ends lost 3 bases and 2 bases, in that order; junction bases with no gene match: 9. The CDR3 sequence is 16 residues long. The germline CDR1 and CDR2 sequences are KGHSH and LQKENI. This CDR3 reads CASSPGSQTGAYEQYF. The DNA for the CDR3 is TGTGCCAGCTCACCGGGTTCTCAGACAGGGGCCTACGAGCAGTACTTC.

The CDR3 region is CASRGNFPGQSNTEAFF. As DNA, the CDR3 is TGCGCCAGCAGAGGTAATTTTCCGGGACAGAGTAACACTGAAGCTTTCTTT. The V and J genes are TRBV5-1 and TRBJ1-1; 7 bases match TRBD1. From germline, CDR1 is SGHRS and CDR2 YFSETQ. The CDR3 has 17 amino acids. The J segment lost 2 bases and the V segment lost 5 bases, leaving 15 bases of the junction unmatched.

This clonotype has at least ten counts. The chain couples TRBV6-5 to TRBJ2-1, with 10 nucleotides matching TRBD1. CDR1 is MNHEY and CDR2 is SVGAGI in the germline V gene. The CDR3 totals 16 residues. Trimming took 2 bases from V and 6 from J; bases not matched to a gene: 7. The CDR3 loop reads CASSYTGDRGSNEQFF. The CDR3 DNA is TGTGCCAGCAGTTACACGGGGGACAGGGGATCCAATGAGCAGTTCTTC.

The rearrangement uses TRBV4-3 and TRBJ2-3; 8 bases fit TRBD1. With 4 bases clipped from V and 1 base from J, the junction kept 10 bases outside the gene matches. The CDR3 runs to 17 residues. Germline CDR1 reads LGHNA; CDR2 reads YSLEER. CDR3 in amino acids: CASSRGRGQWGTDTQYF. DNA of the CDR3: TGCGCCAGCAGCCGCGGCAGGGGGCAATGGGGCACAGATACGCAGTATTTT.

Ten or more counts support this clonotype. The rearrangement joins TRBV5-1 to TRBJ2-4; 9 nucleotides match TRBD1. The CDR3 consists of 16 residues. The trim removed 0 bases at V and 6 bases at J, leaving 7 bases unmatched. In germline, CDR1 is SGHRS, CDR2 YFSETQ. CDR3 in DNA: TGCGCCAGCAGCTTGGATGGTACAGGGGGCGGAAACATTCAGTACTTC. Translated, it gives CASSLDGTGGGNIQYF.

V usage is TRBV3-1 and J usage is TRBJ2-5; D might be TRBD1 (6 bases). Germline CDR1 reads LGHDT; CDR2 reads YNNKEL (reference sequence). V was cut by 4 bases and J by 4 bases, with 13 bases left in between. The CDR3 runs to 14 residues. The CDR3 bases are TGTGCCAGCAGCCTCGCCAACAGGGCAGAGACCCAGTACTTC. It codes for CASSLANRAETQYF.

The chain has TRBV11-2 and TRBJ1-5; D ambiguous. Trimming stripped 3 bases from V and 5 bases from J, with 8 bases between. The CDR3 has 13 amino acids. Germline V CDR1 and CDR2: SGHAT, FQNNGV. The CDR3 DNA reads TGTGCCAGCAGCTTTAACCCGGATCAGCCCCAGCATTTT. As protein: CASSFNPDQPQHF.

V usage is TRBV6-5 and J usage is TRBJ2-7, with D hard to call. This CDR3 has 11 amino acids. V lost 6 bases and J lost 4, with 7 bases in between. Germline V CDR1 and CDR2: MNHEY, SVGAGI. The CDR3 DNA is TGTGCCAGCAGAACGCCGTACGAGCAGTACTTC. Encoded protein: CASRTPYEQYF.

The rearrangement uses TRBV11-3 and TRBJ1-3; D is unresolved. Trimming shortened V by 3 bases and J by 2 bases, and 11 bases separated the two germline ends. Germline V gene data show CDR1 as SGHNT and CDR2 as YENEEA. The CDR3 spans 15 residues. In DNA form, the CDR3 reads TGTGCCAGCAGCTTGGACGGACGTACTGGAAACACCATATATTTT. This gives the protein CASSLDGRTGNTIYF.

This clonotype was seen only a few times. The chain combines TRBV7-9 with TRBJ1-2; TRBD1 aligns across 9 bases. Unmatched junction bases numbered 8, after V lost 6 bases and J lost 3 bases. The CDR3 is 15 amino acids. Germline V CDR1 and CDR2: SEHNR, FQNEAQ (reference sequence). This CDR3 reads CASRAERDRDYGYTF. DNA of the CDR3: TGTGCCAGCAGAGCAGAAAGGGACAGGGACTATGGCTACACCTTC. The full variable domain, with the rest looked up from reference TRBV7-9 and TRBJ1-2, is DTGVSQNPRHKITKRGQNVTFRCDPISEHNRLYWYRQTLGQGPEFLTYFQNEAQLEKSRLLSDRFSAERPKGSFSTLEIQRTEQGDSAMYLCASRAERDRDYGYTFGSGTRLTVV.

The rearrangement links TRBV7-9 to TRBJ2-3; 9 positions agree with TRBD2. V gave up 5 bases and J gave up 3 bases; unmatched junction bases: 12. From germline, CDR1 is SEHNR and CDR2 FQNEAQ (reference sequence). CDR3 length: 17 amino acids. The DNA for the CDR3 is TGTGCCAGCAGCCCCCCCGGGGTCAGCGGGAGGACAGATACGCAGTATTTT. Translation: CASSPPGVSGRTDTQYF.

This clonotype was observed a handful of times. This chain uses TRBV2 with TRBJ2-5; the match to TRBD1 covers 9 bases. V lost 7 bases, J lost 4 bases, and 10 bases stayed unmatched. CDR1 and CDR2 (germline): SNHLY, FYNNEI. CDR3 length: 15 residues. The CDR3 nucleotides read TGTGCCAGCACCAACGGGACAGGGTGGGGAGAGACCCAGTACTTC. It translates to CASTNGTGWGETQYF.

This chain uses TRBV6-1 with TRBJ2-1, with a weak D call TRBD2 (5 bases). The V gene's germline CDR1 is MNHNS and CDR2 SASEGT. The CDR3 is made up of 12 amino acids. V shed 5 bases and J shed 4 bases, with 6 bases lying between them. The DNA of the CDR3 is TGTGCCAGCAGTACTAGATACAATGAGCAGTTCTTC. Its translation: CASSTRYNEQFF.

This CDR3 reads CASSGYDGPTDTQYF. DNA of the CDR3: TGCGCCAGCAGTGGGTACGACGGACCCACAGATACGCAGTATTTT. This chain joins TRBV4-1 and TRBJ2-3; D is unclear. The CDR3 runs to 15 residues. V gave up 6 bases and J gave up 2 bases, with 15 bases separating them. Germline V gives CDR1 MGHRA, CDR2 YSYEKL.

The rearrangement uses TRBV7-2 and TRBJ2-3; 13 bases map to TRBD2. The CDR3 extends over 18 amino acids. V dropped 4 bases and J dropped 3; count of bases not matched to a gene: 10. The germline V gene has CDR1 SGHTA and CDR2 FQGNSA. In DNA form, the CDR3 reads TGTGCCAGCAGCTCCGGGACTAGCGGGATACAAGGGACAGATACGCAGTATTTT. This codes for CASSSGTSGIQGTDTQYF.

This clonotype was detected only a few times. V is TRBV25-1 and J is TRBJ1-2; D ambiguous. Germline CDR1 MGHDK, CDR2 SYGVNS. The CDR3 totals 13 residues. The V gene lost 1 base and the J gene lost 4 bases, with 7 bases spanning the gap. CDR3 loop: CASSESGIYGYTF. The DNA of the CDR3 is TGTGCCAGCAGTGAATCGGGGATCTATGGCTACACCTTC.

This clonotype has just a few counts. The chain employs TRBV25-1 and TRBJ2-7, with 10 bases aligning to TRBD1. The CDR3 contains 15 residues. Germline loops: CDR1 MGHDK, CDR2 SYGVNS. V shed 4 bases and J 3 bases; nucleotides not matched to a gene: 6. The CDR3 DNA follows: TGTGCCAGCAGTGGGGGGACAGGGGTCTTCTACGAGCAGTACTTC. Translated, it gives CASSGGTGVFYEQYF.

This clonotype was observed a single time. This chain links TRBV24-1 with TRBJ2-3; unclear D gene. Looked up from germline, CDR1 is KGHDR and CDR2 is SFDVKD. Trimming stripped 6 bases from V and 4 bases from J, with 10 bases between. The CDR3 has 13 amino acids. The CDR3 region has the DNA TGTGCCACCAGTCGTAGCTTCCCAGATACGCAGTATTTT. Its protein is CATSRSFPDTQYF.

This clonotype has only a few counts. The V and J genes are TRBV5-6 and TRBJ2-1; the match to TRBD1 covers 7 bases. This CDR3 is 16 amino acids long. V was clipped by 6 bases and J by 0 bases; unmatched bases: 9. The germline CDR1 and CDR2 sequences are SGHDT and YYEEEE. The CDR3 region is CASTPSPGGSYNEQFF. The CDR3 region has the DNA TGTGCCAGCACACCCTCCCCAGGGGGCTCCTACAATGAGCAGTTCTTC.

The rearrangement links TRBV18 to TRBJ1-2, with 10 bases aligning to TRBD1. The CDR3 runs 14 residues. The trim removed 4 bases at V and 6 bases at J, leaving 5 bases unmatched. CDR1 is KGHSH, CDR2 LQKENI, per germline. The CDR3, as DNA: TGTGCCAGCTCACTGGCCGGACAGGGGGATGGCTACACCTTC. It translates to CASSLAGQGDGYTF. Complete variable domain (other parts from reference TRBV18 and TRBJ1-2): NAGVMQNPRHLVRRRGQEARLRCSPMKGHSHVYWYRQLPEEGLKFMVYLQKENIIDESGMPKERFSAEFPKEGPSILRIQQVVRGDSAAYFCASSLAGQGDGYTFGSGTRLTVV.

This chain uses TRBV4-1 with TRBJ1-2; 10 bases match TRBD1. Looked up from germline, CDR1 is MGHRA and CDR2 is YSYEKL. This CDR3 region has 17 residues. Trimming at V came to 2 bases and at J to 1 base, leaving 7 bases not matched to a gene. Written as DNA, the CDR3 is TGCGCCAGCAGCCAACGACCGGGGACAGGGGATAACTATGGCTACACCTTC. Encoded protein: CASSQRPGTGDNYGYTF.

The V call is TRBV30, the J call TRBJ2-5; TRBD2 matches at 7 bases. The CDR3 is made up of 15 amino acids. Germline CDR1 is GTSNPN and CDR2 is SVGIG (reference sequence). Trimming at V came to 2 bases and at J to 5 bases, leaving 11 bases not matched to a gene. This chain's CDR3 is CAWSPGRSGRETQYF. The CDR3 DNA is TGTGCCTGGAGTCCAGGGCGTAGCGGGCGGGAGACCCAGTACTTC.

The chain recombines TRBV18 with TRBJ1-1; no clear D. Germline CDR1 reads KGHSH; CDR2 reads LQKENI. This CDR3 spans 13 amino acids. V gave up 4 bases and J gave up 4 bases, with 10 bases separating them. The CDR3 DNA sequence: TGTGCCAGCTCACTCGACATATCCACTGAAGCTTTCTTT. Protein: CASSLDISTEAFF.

The chain recombines TRBV18 with TRBJ1-3; D remains ambiguous. Trimming pared 0 bases from V and 5 bases from J, leaving 8 bases between. The V gene's germline CDR1 is KGHSH and CDR2 LQKENI. The CDR3 runs 14 residues. CDR3 DNA sequence: TGTGCCAGCTCACCACCGGGTAGCAGAAACACCATATATTTT. Protein product: CASSPPGSRNTIYF.

Only a few counts were recorded for this clonotype. CDR3 in amino acids: CASVDPRGGYTF. CDR3 sequence (DNA): TGTGCCAGCGTGGACCCCCGGGGGGGCTACACCTTC. This chain joins TRBV12-3 or TRBV12-4 and TRBJ1-2, with TRBD1 as a possible D gene (5 bases). The V end was cut by 8 bases, the J end by 8 bases, with 15 bases between. This CDR3 comprises 12 residues.

This clonotype was seen a few times. V and J are TRBV7-9 and TRBJ1-6, with a possible D match to TRBD1 (5 bases). Germline V gene lookup returns CDR1 SEHNR and CDR2 FQNEAQ (reference sequence). CDR3 size: 14 residues. The V gene lost 1 base and the J gene lost 5 bases, with 6 bases spanning the gap. As DNA, the CDR3 is TGTGCCAGCAGCTTAGAGGGGAATAATTCACCCCTCCACTTT. Amino acids: CASSLEGNNSPLHF. Combining the CDR3 with reference TRBV7-9 and TRBJ1-6 gives the whole variable domain DTGVSQNPRHKITKRGQNVTFRCDPISEHNRLYWYRQTLGQGPEFLTYFQNEAQLEKSRLLSDRFSAERPKGSFSTLEIQRTEQGDSAMYLCASSLEGNNSPLHFGNGTRLTVT.

This clonotype was counted only a few times. The rearrangement uses TRBV4-1 and TRBJ1-6, with D hard to call. This CDR3 has 16 amino acids. Trimming took 0 bases from V and 3 from J, leaving 9 bases between them. The germline CDR1 and CDR2 sequences are MGHRA and YSYEKL. The CDR3 nucleotides read TGCGCCAGCAGCCAAGATAATCGGCACTATAATTCACCCCTCCACTTT. As protein: CASSQDNRHYNSPLHF.

The rearrangement uses TRBV12-3 or TRBV12-4 and TRBJ1-2; the match to TRBD1 covers 7 bases. CDR3 length: 15 residues. V shed 5 bases and J 4 bases; nucleotides not matched to a gene: 10. The CDR3 reads CASSPSTGTVYGYTF. The DNA of the CDR3 is TGTGCCAGCAGTCCATCGACCGGGACAGTCTATGGCTACACCTTC.